The next 21 T cell receptor beta chains were all read from a single sample in a study of T cell repertoires in cytomegalovirus infection (dated by TCRdb to about 2019). For sequencing, an Illumina HiSeq 1500 was employed. TCRdb cleaned the public reads at Q25 with fastp, built clones with MiXCR and kept in-frame beta chains. Duplicate CDR3 protein sequences are folded into a single record with the most common DNA and genes. The sample records about 460,000 distinct CDR3 sequences, roughly 10% of which are singletons. The ten largest clones represent about 9.4% of the sample. The material sequenced was PBMCs. Receptors originate from a human donor in good health (CMV status not recorded). Some clones in this sample may be carry-over from other donors' samples.

This clonotype was seen more than once but under ten times. J is TRBJ2-7 and V is TRBV14, with D perhaps matching TRBD1 (5 bases). The CDR3 sequence is 14 residues long. The V end lost 3 bases, the J end lost 0 bases, and 9 bases lay between the germline ends. Germline V lookup: CDR1 SGHDN, CDR2 FVKESK. The CDR3 sequence: CASSQTVSSYEQYF. The CDR3 nucleotides are TGTGCCAGCAGCCAGACAGTATCCTCCTACGAGCAGTACTTC.

This clonotype was picked up one time. The chain combines TRBV28 with TRBJ2-3; D gene ambiguous. Between the trimmed V and J ends, which lost 2 bases and 1 base, there was a span of 10 bases. Germline loops: CDR1 MDHEN, CDR2 SYDVKM. The CDR3 sequence is 15 residues long. The CDR3 reads CASSLTGIGTDTQYF. CDR3 sequence (DNA): TGTGCCAGCAGTTTAACCGGTATCGGCACAGATACGCAGTATTTT.

Ten or more counts support this clonotype. The chain couples TRBV28 to TRBJ1-5; 7 positions agree with TRBD1. The CDR3 spans 18 residues. J lost 0 bases, V lost 3 bases, and 11 bases had no gene match. Germline V lookup: CDR1 MDHEN, CDR2 SYDVKM. CDR3 nucleotides: TGTGCCAGCAGTTTGTTCCAGGGGGGTTTTTATAGCAATCAGCCCCAGCATTTT. Amino acids: CASSLFQGGFYSNQPQHF.

The CDR3 region has the DNA TGCAGTGCTAGAGATTCCAGGGGCGACACTGAAGCTTTCTTT. This codes for CSARDSRGDTEAFF. This chain uses TRBV20-1 with TRBJ1-1; D possibly corresponds to TRBD1 (6 bases). Trimming pared 0 bases from V and 3 bases from J, leaving 11 bases between. CDR1 and CDR2 from the germline V gene are DFQATT and SNEGSKA (reference sequence). This CDR3 has 14 amino acids.

This chain uses TRBV19 with TRBJ2-3; D is ambiguous. The V end lost 6 bases, the J end lost 14 bases, and 9 bases lay between the germline ends. The CDR3 length is 9 residues. From germline, CDR1 is LNHDA and CDR2 SQIVND (reference sequence). DNA for the CDR3: TGTGCCAGTAGGGATGGGGTGTATTTT. It yields the protein CASRDGVYF.

The CDR3 nucleotides are TGTGCCTGGAGTGCAGGCAGGAGCTCAGATACGCAGTATTTT. Amino acid sequence: CAWSAGRSSDTQYF. The V call is TRBV30, the J call TRBJ2-3; D is uncertain. The CDR3 is 14 residues long. CDR1 and CDR2 (germline): GTSNPN, SVGIG (reference sequence). Trimming left V 1 base short and J 4 bases short, with 12 bases between.

This rearrangement joins TRBV20-1 to TRBJ2-7; 14 bases agree with TRBD2. Germline V CDR1 and CDR2: DFQATT, SNEGSKA (reference sequence). Trimming cost V 2 bases and J 5 bases; bases outside gene matches: 14. This CDR3 has 18 amino acids. CDR3 region: CSARRPGTSGGPRDEQYF. The CDR3 DNA reads as TGCAGTGCTAGAAGACCAGGGACTAGCGGGGGTCCTCGGGACGAGCAGTACTTC.

This clonotype turned up a few times. The CDR3 DNA is TGTGCCAGCAGTTCACAAGAGGAGCAGTTCTTC. The encoded protein is CASSSQEEQFF. The chain uses TRBV12-3 or TRBV12-4 and TRBJ2-1; D ambiguous. V was clipped by 4 bases and J by 10 bases, with 8 bases between them. The CDR3 loop spans 11 amino acids.

The sample holds many counts of this clonotype. The chain uses TRBV28 and TRBJ2-2; D unresolved. The germline V gene has CDR1 MDHEN and CDR2 SYDVKM. The CDR3 loop spans 14 amino acids. V lost 7 bases to trimming and J lost 4 bases, with 13 bases between them. The CDR3 loop reads CASIYEPGTGELFF. DNA of the CDR3: TGTGCCAGCATTTACGAGCCGGGCACCGGGGAGCTGTTTTTT.

This chain connects TRBV20-1 to TRBJ2-7; possibly TRBD2 for D (5 bases). CDR1 is DFQATT, CDR2 SNEGSKA, per germline (reference sequence). Trimming shortened V by 1 base and J by 0 bases, and 16 bases separated the two germline ends. This CDR3 contains 16 residues. The CDR3 sequence is CSARGGPRGVSYEQYF. CDR3 coding DNA: TGCAGTGCTAGAGGAGGGCCCCGGGGAGTCTCCTACGAGCAGTACTTC.

At least ten counts were recorded for this clonotype. The chain combines TRBV5-4 with TRBJ1-2; 9 bases line up with TRBD1. The CDR3 is 16 amino acids. The V gene's germline CDR1 is SGHNT and CDR2 YYREEE (reference sequence). V gave up 0 bases and J gave up 7 bases; unmatched junction bases: 10. This chain's CDR3 is CASSLGTRGQGVGYTF. The CDR3 coding sequence is TGTGCCAGCAGCTTGGGGACTCGGGGACAGGGAGTTGGCTACACCTTC. The full variable domain, with the rest looked up from reference TRBV5-4 and TRBJ1-2, is ETGVTQSPTHLIKTRGQQVTLRCSSQSGHNTVSWYQQALGQGPQFIFQYYREEENGRGNFPPRFSGLQFPNYSSELNVNALELDDSALYLCASSLGTRGQGVGYTFGSGTRLTVV.

Ten or more counts support this clonotype. V and J are TRBV7-2 and TRBJ2-5; D ambiguous. Germline assignment: CDR1 SGHTA and CDR2 FQGNSA. Trimming removed 0 bases at V and 4 bases at J, with 21 bases between. The length of the CDR3 is 18 residues. The CDR3 sequence: CASSLAPVFGREGETQYF. The CDR3 coding sequence is TGTGCCAGCAGCTTAGCCCCTGTCTTTGGGCGCGAAGGAGAGACCCAGTACTTC.

The chain employs TRBV20-1 and TRBJ1-5, with TRBD1 matching 10 bases. Germline V CDR1 and CDR2: DFQATT, SNEGSKA (reference sequence). The CDR3 contains 15 residues. Unmatched junction bases numbered 9, after V lost 6 bases and J lost 4 bases. CDR3 sequence (DNA): TGCAGTGCCGTTGACAGGGGGCAGAGGAATCAGCCCCAGCATTTT. Its protein product is CSAVDRGQRNQPQHF.

This clonotype has at least ten counts. The J gene is TRBJ2-5, the V gene TRBV7-2; 7 bases line up with TRBD2. The germline V gene has CDR1 SGHTA and CDR2 FQGNSA. The junction had 6 bases not matched to a gene; V was cut back by 6 bases and J by 2 bases. This CDR3 has 14 amino acids. The CDR3 protein is CASRRPSGQETQYF. The DNA of the CDR3 is TGTGCCAGCAGGCGTCCTAGCGGTCAAGAGACCCAGTACTTC.

This clonotype appeared a few times. The chain couples TRBV20-1 to TRBJ2-3; 11 nucleotides line up with TRBD2. Germline assignment: CDR1 DFQATT and CDR2 SNEGSKA (reference sequence). The J segment lost 10 bases and the V segment lost 6 bases, leaving 15 bases of the junction unmatched. This CDR3 is built from 15 residues. The CDR3 DNA is TGCAGTGCAAATATAGCGGGGGGGCCGCTGTCTCCGCAGTATTTT. This translates into CSANIAGGPLSPQYF.

The CDR3 protein is CASSLGGLADTYNEQFF. Written as DNA, the CDR3 is TGTGCCAGCAGCTTGGGGGGACTAGCGGATACCTACAATGAGCAGTTCTTC. The chain is built from TRBV7-2 and TRBJ2-1; TRBD2 matches 11 bases. Germline lookup yields CDR1 SGHTA and CDR2 FQGNSA. With V trimmed by 3 bases and J by 2 bases, 6 bases remained unmatched. There are 17 residues in the CDR3. Based on the CDR3 plus reference TRBV7-2 and TRBJ2-1, the full variable domain is GAGVSQSPSNKVTEKGKDVELRCDPISGHTALYWYRQSLGQGLEFLIYFQGNSAPDKSGLPSDRFSAERTGGSVSTLTIQRTQQEDSAVYLCASSLGGLADTYNEQFFGPGTRLTVL.

This clonotype has at least ten counts. The genes are TRBV7-8 and TRBJ1-4; D is unclear. Trimming left V 4 bases short and J 8 bases short, with 14 bases between. This CDR3 comprises 14 residues. CDR1 and CDR2 from the germline V gene are SGHVS and FQNEAQ. CDR3 loop: CASSYSLNFEKLFF. The CDR3, as DNA: TGTGCCAGCAGCTACAGCCTCAACTTCGAAAAACTGTTTTTT.

This chain uses TRBV24-1 with TRBJ2-5; no reliable D call. Trimming stripped 3 bases from V and 2 bases from J, with 12 bases between. This CDR3 contains 15 residues. The germline V gene encodes CDR1 KGHDR and CDR2 SFDVKD. The CDR3 sequence: CATSDPASGQETQYF. As DNA, the CDR3 is TGTGCCACCAGTGATCCCGCGTCAGGACAAGAGACCCAGTACTTC.

This clonotype was detected ten times or more. The chain has TRBV20-1 and TRBJ2-5; 8 bases align to TRBD2. With V trimmed by 2 bases and J by 5 bases, 13 bases remained unmatched. CDR1 and CDR2 from the germline V gene are DFQATT and SNEGSKA (reference sequence). This CDR3 contains 16 residues. CDR3 sequence reads: CSARKKRGPWGETQYF. The CDR3 DNA reads as TGCAGTGCTAGAAAAAAGCGGGGGCCTTGGGGGGAGACCCAGTACTTC.

This clonotype was detected many times. This chain connects TRBV27 to TRBJ1-2; a possible D gene is TRBD1 (5 bases). CDR1 and CDR2 (germline): MNHEY, SMNVEV (reference sequence). Trimming left V 3 bases short and J 6 bases short, with 11 bases between. The CDR3 sequence is 13 residues long. This CDR3 reads CASSFGGLDGYTF. The CDR3 DNA reads as TGTGCCAGCAGTTTCGGGGGTCTGGATGGCTACACCTTC.

This clonotype was observed many times. The chain combines TRBV7-8 with TRBJ2-2; tentatively, D is TRBD2 (7 bases). V was trimmed by 2 bases and J by 7 bases, leaving 23 bases between them. CDR3 size: 18 residues. Looked up from germline, CDR1 is SGHVS and CDR2 is FQNEAQ. The CDR3 DNA reads as TGTGCCAGCAGCTTATCCTCCGGGGGCGGGAGCATCGGCGGGGAGCTGTTTTTT. Residues: CASSLSSGGGSIGGELFF.